These 6 T cell receptor beta chains originate from one sample sequenced in a study of blood T cell repertoires in COVID-19. Profiling relied on immunoSEQ multiplex PCR, and the TCRdb table lists in-frame clones only, not all of them. The repertoire holds some 150,000 clones, with around 85% as singletons. Sequenced: peripheral blood. Source of these receptors: a woman aged 60-75 years with COVID-19, enrolled during active disease.

The chain recombines TRBV28 with TRBJ1-4; unclear D gene. This CDR3 has 13 residues. Between the trimmed V and J ends, which lost 6 bases and 7 bases, there was a span of 12 bases. Germline V gives CDR1 MDHEN, CDR2 SYDVKM. CDR3 protein: CASSPRGSEKLFF. The DNA of the CDR3 is TGTGCCAGCAGCCCCCGGGGAAGTGAAAAACTGTTTTTT.

This chain joins TRBV30 and TRBJ1-5; TRBD1 matches at 7 bases. Looked up from germline, CDR1 is GTSNPN and CDR2 is SVGIG (reference sequence). Unmatched junction bases numbered 3, after V lost 4 bases and J lost 3 bases. This CDR3 has 13 amino acids. CDR3 amino acids: CAWKDRNNQPQHF. The CDR3 DNA follows: TGTGCCTGGAAGGACAGGAACAATCAGCCCCAGCATTTT.

This sequence joins TRBV19 and TRBJ2-7; TRBD2 aligns across 10 bases. The V segment lost 0 bases and the J segment 3 bases; nucleotides outside the gene matches: 2. The CDR3 covers 15 residues. CDR1 is LNHDA and CDR2 is SQIVND in the germline V gene (reference sequence). CDR3 amino acids: CASSIDRTSGYEQYF. CDR3 DNA sequence: TGTGCCAGTAGTATAGATCGGACTAGCGGCTACGAGCAGTACTTC.

This chain connects TRBV4-2 to TRBJ1-1; D is perhaps TRBD1 (5 bases). The germline V gene encodes CDR1 LGHNA and CDR2 YNFKEQ. This CDR3 has 14 residues. The ends were cut back, 0 bases at V and 4 bases at J, with 9 bases in the middle. The CDR3 DNA follows: TGTGCCAGCAGCCAAGATGGGGGGATCACTGAAGCTTTCTTT. This translates into CASSQDGGITEAFF.

V usage is TRBV24-1 and J usage is TRBJ2-2; D not resolved. Trimming stripped 0 bases from V and 4 bases from J, with 5 bases between. CDR3 length: 14 residues. The germline V gene encodes CDR1 KGHDR and CDR2 SFDVKD. The DNA for the CDR3 is TGTGCCACCAGTGATTTGGTCGTCACCGGGGAGCTGTTTTTT. As protein: CATSDLVVTGELFF.

V and J are TRBV20-1 and TRBJ2-7; the D is unclear. Trimming cost V 5 bases and J 6 bases, with 11 bases left between them. Germline assignment: CDR1 DFQATT and CDR2 SNEGSKA (reference sequence). The CDR3 is 11 residues long. The chain's CDR3 is CSAAIRSEQYF. CDR3 bases: TGCAGTGCTGCAATTCGTAGCGAGCAGTACTTC.